These T cell receptor beta chains were read from a single sample in a study of STAT5B mutations in CD4+ large granular lymphocyte leukemia. The protocol was immunoSEQ multiplex PCR, while the TCRdb copy is restricted to in-frame clones and leaves out a portion. This repertoire shows 20,000 to 25,000 clones, approximately 70% found once; its top ten account for around 30%. Input material: CD4+ T cells from blood buffy coats. All receptors derive from a human donor in good health. The CDR3 runs from the conserved cysteine through the conserved F or W. D genes are given only for firm matches. Not all rows give a size; the values are once, few, many and, for expanded clones, a class.

14,.,TRBJ2-1,TRBV6-5,.,CASGNRPSRNEQFF,TGTGCCAGCGGCAATCGCCCGTCAAGAAATGAGCAGTTCTTC
13,.,TRBJ2-7,TRBV29-1,TRBD1,CSVPGQGAREQYF,TGCAGCGTACCGGGACAGGGGGCGAGGGAGCAGTACTTC
13,few,TRBJ2-7,TRBV29-1,TRBD2,CSVAGTSGIEQYF,TGCAGCGTCGCCGGGACTAGCGGGATAGAGCAGTACTTC
13,.,TRBJ2-7,TRBV7-9,.,CASSLEWGYEQYF,TGTGCCAGCAGCTTAGAGTGGGGCTACGAGCAGTACTTC
14,few,TRBJ1-5,TRBV2,.,CASSTQGGDQPQHF,TGTGCCAGCAGTACCCAGGGCGGGGATCAGCCCCAGCATTTT
14,.,TRBJ2-3,TRBV7-2,.,CASSLSGGTDTQYF,TGTGCCAGCAGCTTGTCGGGGGGCACAGATACGCAGTATTTT
15,.,TRBJ1-1,TRBV10-2,.,CASSGKDGLNTEAFF,TGCGCCAGCAGTGGGAAGGATGGGTTGAACACTGAAGCTTTCTTT
12,.,TRBJ2-1,TRBV11-3,.,CASSPRDSEQFF,TGTGCCAGCAGCCCCCGTGATTCAGAGCAGTTCTTC
15,.,TRBJ1-1,TRBV4-1,.,CASSQVILMNTEAFF,TGCGCCAGCAGCCAAGTGATACTAATGAACACTGAAGCTTTCTTT
14,.,TRBJ1-2,TRBV18,TRBD1,CASSPGTGFYGYTF,TGTGCCAGCTCACCCGGGACAGGCTTCTATGGCTACACCTTC
14,.,TRBJ2-7,TRBV28,.,CASSLSGRVYEQYF,TGTGCCAGCAGTTTATCCGGCAGGGTGTACGAGCAGTACTTC
12,.,TRBJ2-7,TRBV29-1,.,CSVLNTAYEQYF,TGCAGCGTTCTCAACACAGCCTACGAGCAGTACTTC
16,.,TRBJ2-3,TRBV5-4,TRBD2,CASSTRTSGRPDTQYF,TGTGCCAGCAGCACCCGGACTAGCGGGAGGCCAGATACGCAGTATTTT
15,.,TRBJ2-3,TRBV14,TRBD1,CASSLDRGQWDTQYF,TGTGCCAGCAGCTTAGACAGGGGGCAATGGGATACGCAGTATTTT
14,once,TRBJ1-6,TRBV7-2,.,CASSSDSYNSPLHF,TGTGCCAGCAGCTCGGACAGCTATAATTCACCCCTCCACTTT
14,once,TRBJ1-1,TRBV7-2,TRBD1,CASSPMTGSLEAFF,TGTGCCAGCAGCCCCATGACAGGGAGTTTAGAAGCTTTCTTT
15,few,TRBJ1-6,TRBV7-9,TRBD1,CASSLIDRGNSPLHF,TGTGCCAGCAGCTTAATCGACAGGGGAAATTCACCCCTCCACTTT
13,.,TRBJ2-2,TRBV18,TRBD1,CASSPDVTGGLFF,TGTGCCAGCTCACCAGACGTCACAGGGGGGCTGTTTTTT
12,once,TRBJ2-5,TRBV7-2,.,CASSTSVGTQYF,TGTGCCAGCAGTACTTCCGTGGGGACCCAGTACTTC
14,.,TRBJ1-2,TRBV15,.,CATSTGGSGYGYTF,TGTGCCACCAGCACTGGAGGGTCGGGCTATGGCTACACCTTC
17,.,TRBJ2-5,TRBV4-2,.,CASSQEGGGSRKETQYF,TGTGCCAGCAGCCAAGAAGGGGGCGGGAGCCGGAAAGAGACCCAGTACTTC
18,.,TRBJ1-4,TRBV7-9,.,CASSLASRGRATNEKLFF,TGTGCCAGCAGCTTGGCCAGTCGCGGGAGGGCAACTAATGAAAAACTGTTTTTT
16,.,TRBJ2-2,TRBV19,TRBD1,CASSIRGQAGTGELFF,TGTGCCAGTAGTATCCGGGGACAGGCGGGAACCGGGGAGCTGTTTTTT
14,few,TRBJ1-4,TRBV6-5,.,CASRPRGTGEKLFF,TGTGCCAGCAGGCCCAGGGGTACGGGTGAAAAACTGTTTTTT
15,.,TRBJ1-4,TRBV11-2,TRBD1,CASRRDSTTNEKLFF,TGTGCCAGCAGAAGGGACAGCACAACTAATGAAAAACTGTTTTTT
17,.,TRBJ2-5,TRBV11-1,TRBD2,CASSAGSLAGGGETQYF,TGTGCCAGCAGCGCAGGTTCACTAGCGGGAGGAGGAGAGACCCAGTACTTC
17,.,TRBJ2-1,TRBV11-2,.,CASSPPSPRASYNEQFF,TGTGCCAGCAGCCCTCCTTCCCCCAGGGCATCCTACAATGAGCAGTTCTTC
16,.,TRBJ2-5,TRBV19,TRBD2,CASSKRGAQGRETQYF,TGTGCCAGTAGTAAGCGGGGGGCACAGGGAAGGGAGACCCAGTACTTC
15,.,TRBJ2-2,TRBV4-1,.,CASSQVFGVPGELFF,TGCGCCAGCAGCCAAGTGTTTGGGGTACCCGGGGAGCTGTTTTTT
14,.,TRBJ2-2,TRBV6-5,.,CASSYSKQTGELFF,TGTGCCAGCAGTTACTCGAAACAGACCGGGGAGCTGTTTTTT
14,few,TRBJ1-5,TRBV7-9,.,CASSRSNSNQPQHF,TGTGCCAGCTCCAGGAGCAATAGCAATCAGCCCCAGCATTTT
13,.,TRBJ1-6,TRBV30,.,CAGRTGYNSPLHF,TGTGCCGGGCGAACAGGGTATAATTCACCCCTCCACTTT
11,.,TRBJ2-4,TRBV7-9,.,CATDQGNIQYF,TGTGCCACCGACCAAGGCAACATTCAGTACTTC
14,.,TRBJ2-2,TRBV5-4,.,CASSLEVYTGELFF,TGTGCCAGCAGCTTGGAAGTCTACACCGGGGAGCTGTTTTTT
14,once,TRBJ1-2,TRBV7-8,.,CASSRQIRGYGYTF,TGTGCCAGCAGCCGACAAATTAGGGGGTATGGCTACACCTTC
13,few,TRBJ1-5,TRBV5-1,TRBD1,CASSRTGNQPQHF,TGCGCCAGCAGTAGGACAGGAAATCAGCCCCAGCATTTT
15,.,TRBJ2-7,TRBV30,.,CAWSAGTASSYEQYF,TGTGCCTGGAGTGCCGGGACCGCGAGCTCCTACGAGCAGTACTTC
13,.,TRBJ2-3,TRBV28,.,CASSVISTDTQYF,TGTGCCAGCAGTGTAATCAGCACAGATACGCAGTATTTT
14,.,TRBJ2-7,TRBV7-2,.,CASSLGWGLIEQYF,TGTGCCAGCAGCTTAGGATGGGGGCTGATCGAGCAGTACTTC
15,few,TRBJ2-1,TRBV29-1,TRBD2,CSVSPGTSGGDEQFF,TGCAGCGTTTCCCCCGGGACTAGCGGGGGTGATGAGCAGTTCTTC
16,.,TRBJ2-3,TRBV7-2,TRBD2,CASSPLTSGYTDTQYF,TGTGCCAGCAGCCCCTTGACTAGCGGCTACACAGATACGCAGTATTTT
15,.,TRBJ2-7,TRBV7-9,TRBD2,CASSLGASGGHEQYF,TGTGCCAGCAGCTTAGGGGCTAGCGGGGGACACGAGCAGTACTTC
13,few,TRBJ2-1,TRBV30,.,CAWGGLPYNEQFF,TGTGCCTGGGGGGGACTGCCCTACAATGAGCAGTTCTTC
16,.,TRBJ2-1,TRBV6-1,.,CASSGPGGLANNEQFF,TGTGCCAGCAGTGGCCCTGGAGGGCTAGCGAACAATGAGCAGTTCTTC
15,.,TRBJ1-1,TRBV7-2,.,CASSLIGGTNTEAFF,TGTGCCAGCAGCTTAATAGGAGGGACAAACACTGAAGCTTTCTTT
14,few,TRBJ1-1,TRBV18,.,CASSPDLMNTEAFF,TGTGCCAGCTCACCGGACCTTATGAACACTGAAGCTTTCTTT
15,once,TRBJ2-1,TRBV6-4,.,CASSDSVGSYNEQFF,TGTGCCAGCAGTGACTCGGTGGGGTCCTACAATGAGCAGTTCTTC
15,.,TRBJ2-5,TRBV4-1,.,CASSLGIQGPETQYF,TGCGCCAGCAGCCTAGGGATTCAGGGGCCAGAGACCCAGTACTTC
14,few,TRBJ2-5,TRBV2,.,CASSDRGVGETQYF,TGTGCCAGCAGTGATCGGGGAGTGGGGGAGACCCAGTACTTC
14,.,TRBJ2-6,TRBV5-1,.,CASSLDSGANVLTF,TGCGCCAGCAGCTTGGACTCTGGGGCCAACGTCCTGACTTTC
14,.,TRBJ2-3,TRBV11-3,.,CASSLGSFTDTQYF,TGTGCCAGCAGCTTAGGATCCTTTACAGATACGCAGTATTTT
15,.,TRBJ2-1,TRBV9,.,CASSVTGGGYNEQFF,TGTGCCAGCAGCGTAACGGGGGGCGGCTACAATGAGCAGTTCTTC
15,once,TRBJ1-4,TRBV2,.,CASRKDSGSNEKLFF,TGTGCCAGCAGAAAAGACAGTGGTTCTAATGAAAAACTGTTTTTT